This T cell receptor beta chain is drawn from a study of T cells in Graves' hyperthyroidism and ophthalmopathy. Overall study results and limits: Most thyroid clonotypes with frequency above 0.001 were detected in blood.

CDR1 and CDR2 from the germline V gene are MNHNS and SASEGT. The CDR3 contains 15 residues. V was pared by 2 bases and J by 4 bases, with 7 bases of the junction left unmatched. This clonotype was picked up many times. Its antigen is unidentified. For Graves' hyperthyroidism to be stable, ophthalmopathy could not progress within 18 months. Authors of the study amplified TCR beta CDR3 regions from RNA transcripts. Using the HTBI primer set, a first-round RT-PCR was run on the TCR CDR3. MiXCR, run by TCRdb on the multiplex PCR reads, gives a single entry per CDR3 protein. The sample consists of some 92,000 distinct CDR3 sequences, 35% to 50% of them appearing once.

Sequences were obtained from peripheral blood or thyroid tissue (not recorded which). The chain is built from TRBV6-1 and TRBJ2-7, with 8 bases matching TRBD2. The sequence was collected from a woman in her 30s with Graves' hyperthyroidism. The CDR3 nucleotides are TGTGCCAGCAGTGAACCGGGACTAGGGATTTACGAGCAGTACTTC. It translates to CASSEPGLGIYEQYF.